The 3 T cell receptor beta chains below come from one sample, sequenced in a study of OX40 agonist ivuxolimab in advanced cancers. Clones were sequenced by immunoSEQ multiplex PCR, and TCRdb holds only the in-frame ones, with some missing. The data contain 55,000 to 75,000 clones, approximately 86% of them singletons. The sample in question was CD4+ or CD8+ T cells sorted from blood, obtained in a trial of the OX40 agonist ivuxolimab. The receptors shown here come from an adult with an advanced solid tumor such as melanoma, head and neck, liver or kidney cancer.

This clone was counted a few times. V gene TRBV28 combines with J gene TRBJ2-7, with a tentative D call TRBD1 (6 bases). Germline CDR1 and CDR2: MDHEN and SYDVKM. The V and J ends lost 5 bases and 1 base respectively, with 18 bases between them. This CDR3 contains 16 residues. The CDR3 nucleotides read TGTGCCAGCAGTGGGATACAGGGCCCTGAGTCCTACGAGCAGTACGTC. Its protein is CASSGIQGPESYEQYV.

This clone was picked up one time. The V gene is TRBV6-4, the J gene TRBJ2-2, with 13 bases that match TRBD2. The CDR3 contains 14 residues. Trimming took 8 bases from V and 7 from J; bases not matched to a gene: 4. Germline V gene sequence: CDR1 MRHNA, CDR2 SNTAGT. The DNA of the CDR3 is TGTGCCAGCGGGACTAGCGGGACAGGCGGGGAGCTGTTTTTT. It encodes CASGTSGTGGELFF.

The chain is built from TRBV15 and TRBJ2-7; D is undetermined. The CDR3 consists of 15 residues. The ends were cut back, 3 bases at V and 1 base at J, with 13 bases in the middle. CDR1 LNHNV and CDR2 YYDKDF come from the germline V gene (reference sequence). Written as DNA, the CDR3 is TGTGCCACCAGCAGTAGTCAAGGCGTTTCCTACGAGCAGTACGTC. Translated, it gives CATSSSQGVSYEQYV.